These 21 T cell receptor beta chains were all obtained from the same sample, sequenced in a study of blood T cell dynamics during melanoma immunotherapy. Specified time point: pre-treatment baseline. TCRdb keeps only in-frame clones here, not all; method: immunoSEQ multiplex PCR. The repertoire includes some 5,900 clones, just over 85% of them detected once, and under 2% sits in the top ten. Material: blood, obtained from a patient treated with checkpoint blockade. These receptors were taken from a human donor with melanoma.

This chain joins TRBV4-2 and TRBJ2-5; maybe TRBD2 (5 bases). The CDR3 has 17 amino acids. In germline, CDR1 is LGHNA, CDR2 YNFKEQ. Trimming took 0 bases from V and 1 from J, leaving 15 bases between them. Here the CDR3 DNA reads TGTGCCAGCAGCCAAGATAGGAGGTGGGAAAGCCAAGAGACCCAGTACTTC. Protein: CASSQDRRWESQETQYF.

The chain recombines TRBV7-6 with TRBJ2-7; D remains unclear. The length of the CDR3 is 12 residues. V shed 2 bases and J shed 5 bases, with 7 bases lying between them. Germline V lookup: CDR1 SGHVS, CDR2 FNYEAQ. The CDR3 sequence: CASSLSRDEQYF. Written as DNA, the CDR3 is TGTGCCAGCAGCTTATCCCGGGACGAGCAGTACTTC. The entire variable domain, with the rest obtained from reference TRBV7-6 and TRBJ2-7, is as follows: GAGVSQSPRYKVTKRGQDVALRCDPISGHVSLYWYRQALGQGPEFLTYFNYEAQQDKSGLPNDRFSAERPEGSISTLTIQRTEQRDSAMYRCASSLSRDEQYFGPGTRLTVT.

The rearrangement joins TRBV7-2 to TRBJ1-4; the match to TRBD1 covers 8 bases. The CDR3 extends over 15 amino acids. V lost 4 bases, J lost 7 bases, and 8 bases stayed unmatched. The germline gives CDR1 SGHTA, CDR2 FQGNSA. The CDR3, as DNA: TGTGCCAGCAGCTCAGACAGGGGAAGAGTTGAAAAACTGTTTTTT. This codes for CASSSDRGRVEKLFF.

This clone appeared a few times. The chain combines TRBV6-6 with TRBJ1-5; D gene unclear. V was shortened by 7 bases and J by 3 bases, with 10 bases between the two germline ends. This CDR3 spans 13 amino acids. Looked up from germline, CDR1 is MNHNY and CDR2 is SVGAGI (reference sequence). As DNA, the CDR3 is TGTGCCAGCACACGGGGTTACAATCAGCCCCAGCATTTT. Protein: CASTRGYNQPQHF.

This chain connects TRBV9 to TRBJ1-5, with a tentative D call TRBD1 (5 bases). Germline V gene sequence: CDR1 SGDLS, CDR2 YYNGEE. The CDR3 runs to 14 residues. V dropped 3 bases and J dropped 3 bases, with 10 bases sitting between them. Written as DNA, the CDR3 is TGTGCCAGCAGCGGTGGGGCCACCAATCAGCCCCAGCATTTT. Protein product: CASSGGATNQPQHF.

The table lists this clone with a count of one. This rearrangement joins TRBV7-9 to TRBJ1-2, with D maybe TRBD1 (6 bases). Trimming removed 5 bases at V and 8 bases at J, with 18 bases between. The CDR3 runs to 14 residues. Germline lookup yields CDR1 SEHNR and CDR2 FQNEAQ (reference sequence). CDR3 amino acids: CASSRGQTAIGYTF. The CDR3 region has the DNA TGTGCCAGCAGCCGCGGACAGACCGCTATCGGCTACACCTTC.

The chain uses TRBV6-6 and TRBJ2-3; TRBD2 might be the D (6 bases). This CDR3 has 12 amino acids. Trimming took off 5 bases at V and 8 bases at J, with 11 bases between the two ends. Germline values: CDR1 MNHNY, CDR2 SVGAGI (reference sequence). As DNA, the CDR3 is TGTGCCAGCAGTCAGGACTACGCTACGCAGTATTTT. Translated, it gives CASSQDYATQYF.

CDR3 residues: CASSYSRMDTEAFF. CDR3 coding DNA: TGTGCCAGCAGTTACAGTAGGATGGACACTGAAGCTTTCTTT. The gene calls are TRBV6-5 and TRBJ1-1, with no clear D. With 2 bases removed from V and 3 bases from J, the gap between germline ends came to 10 bases. The CDR3 sequence is 14 residues long. In germline, CDR1 is MNHEY, CDR2 SVGAGI.

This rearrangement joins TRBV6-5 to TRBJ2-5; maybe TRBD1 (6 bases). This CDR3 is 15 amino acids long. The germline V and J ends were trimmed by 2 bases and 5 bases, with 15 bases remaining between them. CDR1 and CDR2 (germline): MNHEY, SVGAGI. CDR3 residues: CASSYRVGAWETQYF. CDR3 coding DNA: TGTGCCAGCAGTTACAGGGTGGGGGCTTGGGAGACCCAGTACTTC.

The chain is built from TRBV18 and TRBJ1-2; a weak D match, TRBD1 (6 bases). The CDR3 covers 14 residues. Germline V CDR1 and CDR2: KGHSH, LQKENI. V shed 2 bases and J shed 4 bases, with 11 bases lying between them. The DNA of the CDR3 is TGTGCCAGCTCACCAAACAGGGATGGCTATGGCTACACCTTC. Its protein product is CASSPNRDGYGYTF.

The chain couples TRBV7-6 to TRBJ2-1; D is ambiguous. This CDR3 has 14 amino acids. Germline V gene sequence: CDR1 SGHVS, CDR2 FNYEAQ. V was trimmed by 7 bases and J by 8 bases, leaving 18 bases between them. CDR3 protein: CASTRSSSLDEQFF. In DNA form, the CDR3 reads TGTGCCAGCACCCGTTCATCTTCGCTGGATGAGCAGTTCTTC.

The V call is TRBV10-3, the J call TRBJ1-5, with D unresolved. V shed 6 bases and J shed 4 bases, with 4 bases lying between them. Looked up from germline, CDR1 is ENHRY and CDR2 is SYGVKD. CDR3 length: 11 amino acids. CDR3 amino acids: CAIRRNQPQHF. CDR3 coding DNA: TGTGCCATCAGGAGGAATCAGCCCCAGCATTTT.

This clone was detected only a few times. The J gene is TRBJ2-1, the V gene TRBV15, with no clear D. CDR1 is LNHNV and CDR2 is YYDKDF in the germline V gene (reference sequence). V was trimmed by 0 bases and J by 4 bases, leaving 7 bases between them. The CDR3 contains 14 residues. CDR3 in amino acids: CATSRDQEYNEQFF. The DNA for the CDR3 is TGTGCCACCAGCAGAGATCAGGAGTACAATGAGCAGTTCTTC.

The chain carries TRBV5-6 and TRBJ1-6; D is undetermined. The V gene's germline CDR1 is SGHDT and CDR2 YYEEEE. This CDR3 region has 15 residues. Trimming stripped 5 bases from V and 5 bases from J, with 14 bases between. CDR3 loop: CASRSAGRNNSPLHF. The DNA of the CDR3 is TGTGCCAGCAGATCTGCCGGGCGAAATAATTCACCCCTCCACTTT.

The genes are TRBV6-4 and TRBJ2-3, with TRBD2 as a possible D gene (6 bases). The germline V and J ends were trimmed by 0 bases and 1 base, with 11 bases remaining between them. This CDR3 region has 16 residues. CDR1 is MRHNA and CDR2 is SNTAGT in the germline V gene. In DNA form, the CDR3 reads TGTGCCAGCAGTGACTCGATGGGGGGTGGCACAGATACGCAGTATTTT. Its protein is CASSDSMGGGTDTQYF.

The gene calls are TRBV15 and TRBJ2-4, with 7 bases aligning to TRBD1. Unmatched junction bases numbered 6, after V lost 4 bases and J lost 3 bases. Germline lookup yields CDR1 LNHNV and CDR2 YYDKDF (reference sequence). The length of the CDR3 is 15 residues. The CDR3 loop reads CATSTQGDGKNIQYF. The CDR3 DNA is TGTGCCACCAGCACCCAGGGGGATGGCAAAAACATTCAGTACTTC.

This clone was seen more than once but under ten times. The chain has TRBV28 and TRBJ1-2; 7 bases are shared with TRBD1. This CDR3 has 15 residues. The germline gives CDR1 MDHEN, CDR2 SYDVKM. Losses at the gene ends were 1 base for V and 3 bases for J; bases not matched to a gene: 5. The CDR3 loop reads CASSLSDRSYYGYTF. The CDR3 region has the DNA TGTGCCAGCAGTTTATCGGACAGGAGCTACTATGGCTACACCTTC.

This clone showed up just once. CDR3 loop: CASSAQQASGNTIYF. In DNA form, the CDR3 reads TGTGCCAGCAGTGCTCAACAGGCCTCTGGAAACACCATATATTTT. The V gene is TRBV6-1, the J gene TRBJ1-3; D is possibly TRBD1 (5 bases). The V gene lost 4 bases and the J gene lost 0 bases, with 10 bases spanning the gap. The CDR3 spans 15 residues. The germline V gene encodes CDR1 MNHNS and CDR2 SASEGT.

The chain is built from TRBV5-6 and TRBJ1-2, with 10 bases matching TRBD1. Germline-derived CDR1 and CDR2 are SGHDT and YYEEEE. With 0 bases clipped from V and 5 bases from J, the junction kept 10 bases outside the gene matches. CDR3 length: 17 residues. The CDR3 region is CASSLGPGTGEWYGYTF. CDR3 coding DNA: TGTGCCAGCAGCTTGGGGCCCGGGACAGGGGAATGGTATGGCTACACCTTC. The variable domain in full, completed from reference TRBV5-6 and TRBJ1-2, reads DAGVTQSPTHLIKTRGQQVTLRCSPKSGHDTVSWYQQALGQGPQFIFQYYEEEERQRGNFPDRFSGHQFPNYSSELNVNALLLGDSALYLCASSLGPGTGEWYGYTFGSGTRLTVV.

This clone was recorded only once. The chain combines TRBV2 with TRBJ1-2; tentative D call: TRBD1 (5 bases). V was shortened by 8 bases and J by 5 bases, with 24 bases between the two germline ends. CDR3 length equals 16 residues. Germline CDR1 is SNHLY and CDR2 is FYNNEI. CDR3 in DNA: TGTGCCAGCCTAATGATCGGGGACCCGTCCCGATATGGCTACACCTTC. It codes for CASLMIGDPSRYGYTF.

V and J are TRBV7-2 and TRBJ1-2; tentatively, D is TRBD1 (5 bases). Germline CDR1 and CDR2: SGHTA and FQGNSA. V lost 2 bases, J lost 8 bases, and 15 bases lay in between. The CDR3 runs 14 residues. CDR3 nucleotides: TGTGCCAGCAGCTTACCAGGCTGGGGGAAAGGCTACACCTTC. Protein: CASSLPGWGKGYTF.